This entry describes one TCR beta chain. The antigen is not known. Ranging in age from about 6 to 100, the donors were healthy Caucasian individuals from Russia. These data originate in a study of blood T cells in healthy people across ages. Study conclusions and caveats: Diversity was higher, and naive CD4+ cells more numerous, in long-lived donors than in aged donors.

Using a J-beta primer mix together with a sample-barcoded 5' primer, a second PCR was run for roughly 7 to 12 cycles. TCRdb re-analysed the 5' RACE reads in MiXCR, keeping a single row per CDR3 protein. Altogether over 750,000 distinct CDR3 sequences are present, more than 20% being singletons, with the ten largest covering under 9.5%. Germline CDR1 is SEHNR and CDR2 is FQNEAQ (reference sequence). The CDR3 contains 15 residues. These sequences were also reported in another study, on T cells of mothers and their children. From that report: cDNA was synthesized from all extracted RNA at about 1.5 ug per reaction.

The source is a boy aged 10-17 years in good health. The sequencing sample was made of blood. The V call is TRBV7-9, the J call TRBJ2-5, with TRBD2 identical over 10 bases. Matching the DNA end better, TRBJ2-1 makes the J call doubtful. In nucleotides, the CDR3 is TGTGCCAGCAGCTCCCTAGCGGGAGTACTGAATGAGCAGTTCTTC. Its translation: CASSSLAGVLNEQFF.